This T cell receptor (beta chain) was identified in a study of cytomegalovirus exposure and HLA in healthy donors. Overall study: A subsequent analysis reported that the 120 validation repertoires were produced on the same platform that had also been used for the roughly 700 first-cohort repertoires. Study-level points and caveats: Per published reports, the classifier diagnosed cytomegalovirus status with high specificity and sensitivity. The study flagged about 150 TCR beta chains as cytomegalovirus-associated.

V gave up 8 bases and J gave up 4 bases; unmatched junction bases: 10. Germline CDR1 and CDR2: KGHSH and LQKENI. The CDR3 length is 14 residues. The donors were part of the validation cohort of some 120 subjects. That cohort was separate from the first cohort, which comprised 500 to 850 subjects. TCRdb's table, derived via immunoSEQ multiplex PCR, lists solely in-frame clones and lacks some. The sample has tens of thousands of clones, around 92% seen once. Points on this clone: The antigen is not known.

Material: PBMCs. The J gene is TRBJ2-7, the V gene TRBV18, with TRBD1 matching over 8 bases. The clonotype comes from a man aged 18 to 29 in good health and CMV-seropositive. The DNA of the CDR3 is TGTGCCAGCACCTTAGGGACAGGAGGATACGAGCAGTACTTC. It encodes CASTLGTGGYEQYF.